Listed here are 16 T cell receptor beta chains from one sample, sequenced in a study of CD8+ T cells in alopecia areata. RNA extraction was followed by reverse transcription into cDNA, which acted as the sequencing template. Generated by immunoSEQ multiplex PCR, the TCRdb table keeps only in-frame clones and is missing some. The profile shows some 22,000 clones, approximately 52% of them singletons. Input material: NKG2D-high CD8+ T cells sorted from blood. The source is a human donor with alopecia areata.

CDR3 coding DNA: TGCGCCAGCAGCGGGGATCCCGGGACTAGCGGGAGGGAAGTGACCCAGTACTTC. This codes for CASSGDPGTSGREVTQYF. The chain combines TRBV23-1 with TRBJ2-5; 16 bases are shared with TRBD2. TRBV23-1 qualifies as an ORF whose function is uncertain. The V segment lost 6 bases and the J segment 7 bases; nucleotides outside the gene matches: 14. The CDR3 runs 18 residues.

In this sample, this clone turned up a few times. This chain connects TRBV10-2 to TRBJ2-7, with no clear D. The V gene lost 3 bases and the J gene lost 3 bases, with 3 bases spanning the gap. Germline V gene lookup returns CDR1 WSHSY and CDR2 SAAADI. The CDR3 consists of 11 residues. CDR3 amino acids: CASSDGYEQYF. CDR3 nucleotides: TGCGCCAGCAGTGATGGCTACGAGCAGTACTTC.

This chain links TRBV19 with TRBJ1-1; 7 bases match TRBD1. Germline V gene lookup returns CDR1 LNHDA and CDR2 SQIVND (reference sequence). This CDR3 is built from 15 residues. Trimming removed 4 bases from V and 0 bases from J; junction bases left unmatched: 5. The CDR3 DNA is TGTGCCAGTAGTAACCCGGGACAGATGAACACTGAAGCTTTCTTT. Its protein is CASSNPGQMNTEAFF.

The V and J genes are TRBV5-1 and TRBJ2-1, with 9 bases fitting TRBD2. This CDR3 region has 17 residues. The germline V gene has CDR1 SGHRS and CDR2 YFSETQ. The trim removed 0 bases at V and 8 bases at J, leaving 12 bases unmatched. CDR3 sequence reads: CASSLAWVAGVSDEQFF. CDR3 bases: TGCGCCAGCAGCTTGGCCTGGGTAGCGGGAGTATCGGATGAGCAGTTCTTC.

The chain couples TRBV6-5 to TRBJ1-1, with D possibly matching TRBD1 (5 bases). The CDR3 extends over 15 amino acids. V lost 6 bases and J lost 1, with 15 bases in between. Germline V gene data show CDR1 as MNHEY and CDR2 as SVGAGI. The CDR3 DNA sequence: TGTGCCAGCAGCCCCATGGGGCAGGCGAACACTGAAGCTTTCTTT. Its translation: CASSPMGQANTEAFF.

V usage is TRBV7-9 and J usage is TRBJ2-7; D is unresolved. CDR3 length equals 17 residues. V was cut by 3 bases and J by 2 bases, with 20 bases left in between. The V gene's germline CDR1 is SEHNR and CDR2 FQNEAQ (reference sequence). In DNA, the CDR3 is TGTGCCAGCAGCTTCCAATTATCGGATAACCTACCCTACGAGCAGTACTTC. Its translation: CASSFQLSDNLPYEQYF.

CDR3 residues: CASSLSRRHEQYF. The CDR3 DNA reads as TGTGCCAGCAGTTTATCTAGGCGCCACGAGCAGTACTTC. The chain employs TRBV27 and TRBJ2-7; D call uncertain. This CDR3 is 13 amino acids long. Germline V lookup: CDR1 MNHEY, CDR2 SMNVEV (reference sequence). V lost 0 bases and J lost 5, with 8 bases in between.

J is TRBJ2-3 and V is TRBV29-1, with D unresolved. The CDR3 spans 14 residues. The germline V and J ends were trimmed by 3 bases and 1 base, with 11 bases remaining between them. Per germline, CDR1 SQVTM and CDR2 ANQGSEA. CDR3 protein: CSVDGVRRTDTQYF. CDR3 bases: TGCAGCGTTGATGGGGTGCGACGCACAGATACGCAGTATTTT.

V usage is TRBV27 and J usage is TRBJ2-1; 9 bases agree with TRBD2. CDR1 and CDR2 from the germline V gene are MNHEY and SMNVEV (reference sequence). The CDR3 has 20 residues. The V gene end was trimmed by 6 bases and the J gene end by 6 bases; junction bases not matched to a gene: 24. The CDR3 region is CASSHPQGVGNSGSSNEQFF. CDR3 nucleotide sequence: TGTGCCAGCAGCCATCCCCAGGGGGTAGGTAATAGCGGGAGTTCCAATGAGCAGTTCTTC.

This chain links TRBV28 with TRBJ1-1; D perhaps matches TRBD1 (5 bases). This CDR3 comprises 13 residues. The ends were cut back, 7 bases at V and 0 bases at J, with 9 bases in the middle. Per the germline V gene, CDR1 is MDHEN and CDR2 is SYDVKM. This CDR3 is CASTRGVNTEAFF. The CDR3, as DNA: TGTGCCAGCACTCGGGGGGTGAACACTGAAGCTTTCTTT. The whole variable domain, remainder taken from reference TRBV28 and TRBJ1-1, is DVKVTQSSRYLVKRTGEKVFLECVQDMDHENMFWYRQDPGLGLRLIYFSYDVKMKEKGDIPEGYSVSREKKERFSLILESASTNQTSMYLCASTRGVNTEAFFGQGTRLTVV.

This clone was detected only a few times. V gene TRBV7-9 combines with J gene TRBJ2-5; D not resolved. The CDR3 contains 12 residues. The germline CDR1 and CDR2 sequences are SEHNR and FQNEAQ (reference sequence). Trimming left V 8 bases short and J 0 bases short, with 7 bases between. The CDR3, as DNA: TGTGCCAGCGCGCCCTACCAAGAGACCCAGTACTTC. Amino acid sequence: CASAPYQETQYF.

The chain couples TRBV7-2 to TRBJ1-1; D might be TRBD1 (6 bases). The CDR3 spans 17 residues. Germline V lookup: CDR1 SGHTA, CDR2 FQGNSA. The V gene lost 4 bases and the J gene lost 1 base, with 19 bases spanning the gap. The CDR3: CASSSTKHRVANTEAFF. DNA of the CDR3: TGTGCCAGCAGCTCCACAAAACACAGGGTTGCGAACACTGAAGCTTTCTTT.

The chain couples TRBV11-2 to TRBJ2-1; 8 bases line up with TRBD1. The CDR3 has 16 amino acids. V trimming: 5 bases; J trimming: 0 bases; junction bases outside the gene matches: 6. Germline values: CDR1 SGHAT, CDR2 FQNNGV. CDR3 nucleotides: TGTGCCAGCAGCGTGGGACAGGCGAGCTCCTACAATGAGCAGTTCTTC. This sequence encodes CASSVGQASSYNEQFF.

In this sample, this clone turned up a few times. The rearrangement joins TRBV27 to TRBJ2-7; weak D call: TRBD1 (5 bases). The CDR3 is 14 residues long. Trimming removed 2 bases at V and 7 bases at J, with 15 bases between. Germline CDR1 is MNHEY and CDR2 is SMNVEV (reference sequence). CDR3: CASSLTVSWTEQYF. CDR3 nucleotides: TGTGCCAGCAGTTTAACCGTTTCTTGGACAGAGCAGTACTTC.

V and J are TRBV27 and TRBJ2-7; 7 bases align to TRBD1. The CDR3 sequence is 15 residues long. Losses at the gene ends were 6 bases for V and 3 bases for J; bases not matched to a gene: 11. From germline, CDR1 is MNHEY and CDR2 SMNVEV (reference sequence). The CDR3 nucleotides read TGTGCCAGCAGCCCCCCGGGACAGATTTTCTACGAGCAGTACTTC. Protein: CASSPPGQIFYEQYF.

The chain combines TRBV27 with TRBJ1-6; 9 bases are shared with TRBD1. V lost 5 bases, J lost 7 bases, and 6 bases stayed unmatched. Germline CDR1 is MNHEY and CDR2 is SMNVEV (reference sequence). This CDR3 has 15 amino acids. The CDR3 sequence: CASSPSTGGNSPLHF. CDR3 bases: TGTGCCAGCAGTCCCTCGACAGGGGGAAATTCACCCCTCCACTTT.